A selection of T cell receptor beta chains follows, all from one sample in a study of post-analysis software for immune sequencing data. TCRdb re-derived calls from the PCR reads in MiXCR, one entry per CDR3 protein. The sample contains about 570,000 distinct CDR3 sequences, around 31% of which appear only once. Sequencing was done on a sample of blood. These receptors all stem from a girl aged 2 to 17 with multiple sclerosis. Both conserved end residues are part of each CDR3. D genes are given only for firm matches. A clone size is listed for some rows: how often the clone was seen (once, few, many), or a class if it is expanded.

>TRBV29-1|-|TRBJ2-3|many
CSVAWVATDTQYF
TGCAGCGTTGCTTGGGTTGCGACAGATACGCAGTATTTT
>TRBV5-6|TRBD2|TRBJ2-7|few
CASSHSSGASYEQYF
TGTGCCAGCAGCCACTCTAGCGGGGCCTCCTACGAGCAGTACTTC
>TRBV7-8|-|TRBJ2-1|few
CASSFRTVGAYNEQFF
TGTGCCAGCAGCTTTCGGACAGTCGGGGCCTACAATGAGCAGTTCTTC
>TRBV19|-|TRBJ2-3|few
CASSSQGISTDTQYF
TGTGCCAGTAGCTCCCAGGGGATAAGCACAGATACGCAGTATTTT
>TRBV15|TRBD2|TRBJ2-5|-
CATSRTSGAIGTQYF
TGTGCCACCAGTCGGACTAGCGGGGCAATTGGGACCCAGTACTTC
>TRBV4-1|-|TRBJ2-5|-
CASSLNPGPETQYF
TGCGCCAGCAGCCTAAATCCGGGGCCTGAGACCCAGTACTTC
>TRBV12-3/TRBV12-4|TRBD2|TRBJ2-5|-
CASSPQLAGGQETQYF
TGTGCCAGCAGTCCCCAACTAGCGGGGGGGCAAGAGACCCAGTACTTC
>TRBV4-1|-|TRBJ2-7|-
CASSQVGLTSYEQYF
TGCGCCAGCAGCCAAGTAGGGCTTACCTCCTACGAGCAGTACTTC
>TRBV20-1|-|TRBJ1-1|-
CSARDRRTNTEAFF
TGCAGTGCTAGAGATCGCCGGACGAACACTGAAGCTTTCTTT
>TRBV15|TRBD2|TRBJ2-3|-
CATSRDRRGGSDTQYF
TGTGCCACCAGCAGAGATCGGCGGGGGGGGTCAGATACGCAGTATTTT
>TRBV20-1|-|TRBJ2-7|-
CSTTRDGTYEQYF
TGCAGTACCACGCGGGACGGGACCTACGAGCAGTACTTC
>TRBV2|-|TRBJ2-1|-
CASSPPGSPYNEQFF
TGTGCCAGCAGTCCCCCGGGGAGCCCCTACAATGAGCAGTTCTTC
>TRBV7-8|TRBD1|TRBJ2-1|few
CASSLGIGQGGSYNEQFF
TGTGCCAGCAGTCTAGGGATAGGACAGGGTGGGTCCTACAATGAGCAGTTCTTC
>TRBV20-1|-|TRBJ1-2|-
CSTRSSGAQRGGYTF
TGCAGTACTAGGTCCTCAGGGGCCCAAAGGGGTGGCTACACCTTC
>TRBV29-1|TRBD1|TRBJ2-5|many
CSVLWGTGGGETQYF
TGCAGCGTTCTGTGGGGGACAGGGGGCGGAGAGACCCAGTACTTC
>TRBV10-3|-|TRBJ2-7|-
CAISDGRNSYEQYF
TGTGCCATCAGTGACGGACGAAACTCCTACGAGCAGTACTTC
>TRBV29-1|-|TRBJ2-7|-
CSVGGGRSMIRNEQYF
TGCAGCGTTGGAGGGGGTCGGTCTATGATTCGTAACGAGCAGTACTTC
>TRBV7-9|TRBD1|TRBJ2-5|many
CASSSPDRRQETQYF
TGTGCCAGCAGCTCCCCGGACAGGAGACAAGAGACCCAGTACTTC
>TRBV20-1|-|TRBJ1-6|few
CSARDLEAGRPNPPLHF
TGCAGTGCTAGAGATTTGGAGGCAGGGCGGCCCAATCCACCCCTCCACTTT
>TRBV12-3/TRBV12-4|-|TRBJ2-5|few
CASSLFGERQETQYF
TGTGCCAGCAGTTTGTTCGGAGAGAGGCAAGAGACCCAGTACTTC
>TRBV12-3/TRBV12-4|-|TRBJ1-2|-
CASSLGLENYGYTF
TGTGCCAGCAGTTTAGGGCTGGAAAACTATGGCTACACCTTC
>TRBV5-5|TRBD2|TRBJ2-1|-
CASSLAAGVQETQFF
TGTGCCAGCAGCTTGGCAGCGGGGGTCCAAGAGACCCAGTTCTTC
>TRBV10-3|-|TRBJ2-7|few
CAISDTYEQYF
TGTGCCATCAGTGACACCTACGAGCAGTACTTC
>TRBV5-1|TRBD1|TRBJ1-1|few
CASSLDTGGRSMNTEAFF
TGCGCCAGCAGCTTGGATACAGGGGGTAGATCAATGAACACTGAAGCTTTCTTT
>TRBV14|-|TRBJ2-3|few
CASSQGRTTDTQYF
TGTGCCAGCAGCCAAGGTCGGACCACAGATACGCAGTATTTT
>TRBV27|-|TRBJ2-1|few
CASSMTPRGYNEQFF
TGTGCCAGTAGTATGACTCCCCGAGGGTACAATGAGCAGTTCTTC
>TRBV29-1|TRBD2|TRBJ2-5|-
CSVDSLGLAEETQYF
TGCAGCGTTGATAGCCTTGGACTAGCCGAAGAGACCCAGTACTTC
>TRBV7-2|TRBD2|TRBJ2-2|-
CASSLGLAGVHTGELFF
TGTGCCAGCAGCTTGGGACTAGCGGGGGTTCACACCGGGGAGCTGTTTTTT
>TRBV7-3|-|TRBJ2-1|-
CASSLTWSSEQFF
TGTGCCAGCAGCTTAACTTGGTCGAGTGAGCAGTTCTTC
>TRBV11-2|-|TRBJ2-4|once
CASSLGSGANIQYF
TGTGCCAGCAGCTTAGGCTCAGGGGCGAACATTCAGTACTTC
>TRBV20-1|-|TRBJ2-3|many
CSASLPDTQYF
TGCAGTGCTAGTCTTCCAGATACGCAGTATTTT
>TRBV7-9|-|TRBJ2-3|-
CASSPDSSKDTQYF
TGTGCCAGCAGCCCGGACAGCTCTAAGGATACGCAGTATTTT
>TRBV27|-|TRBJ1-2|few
CASSFEASGLGYGYTF
TGTGCCAGCAGTTTCGAGGCATCGGGATTGGGCTATGGCTACACCTTC
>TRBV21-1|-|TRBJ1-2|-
CASSTRDRGIVYGYTF
TGTGCCAGCAGCACCAGGGACAGGGGGATTGTATATGGCTACACCTTC
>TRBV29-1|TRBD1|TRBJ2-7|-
CSVVGQDLEQYF
TGCAGCGTTGTGGGACAGGACCTCGAGCAGTACTTC
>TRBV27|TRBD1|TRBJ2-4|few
CASHAGGWAKNIQYF
TGTGCCAGCCATGCAGGGGGTTGGGCCAAAAACATTCAGTACTTC
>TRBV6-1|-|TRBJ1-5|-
CASREGQPQHF
TGTGCCAGCAGGGAGGGTCAGCCCCAGCATTTT